The 15 T cell receptor beta chains given below trace back to one sample, sequenced in a study of cytomegalovirus exposure and HLA in healthy donors. PCR amplification relied on 60 Vbeta primers (plus 13 Jbeta primers). Only in-frame clones appear in the TCRdb table, and some are missing; sequencing was by immunoSEQ multiplex PCR. The table lists about 180,000 clones, just under 80% of them singletons. What was sequenced was PBMCs. The receptors derive from a woman aged 45-60 years in good health and CMV-seropositive.

This clone has a handful of counts. The rearrangement uses TRBV7-3 and TRBJ1-5; maybe TRBD1 (5 bases). Germline V CDR1 and CDR2: SGHTA, FQGTGA. Trimming took 4 bases from V and 7 from J, leaving 11 bases between them. CDR3 size: 13 residues. CDR3 protein: CASSWDGGQPQHF. CDR3 DNA: TGTGCCAGCAGCTGGGACGGGGGACAGCCCCAGCATTTT.

The chain employs TRBV7-2 and TRBJ2-7; 7 bases map to TRBD2. Trimming at V came to 1 base and at J to 0 bases, leaving 3 bases not matched to a gene. Germline V gene sequence: CDR1 SGHTA, CDR2 FQGNSA. The CDR3 has 15 amino acids. The CDR3, as DNA: TGTGCCAGCAGCTTAGGAAGCGGGGTCTCCTACGAGCAGTACTTC. Protein product: CASSLGSGVSYEQYF.

This clone was observed a handful of times. The chain carries TRBV18 and TRBJ2-4, with D possibly matching TRBD2 (6 bases). Between the trimmed V and J ends, which lost 6 bases and 2 bases, there was a span of 17 bases. The CDR3 sequence is 16 residues long. Germline V lookup: CDR1 KGHSH, CDR2 LQKENI. This CDR3 reads CASSPGGFRPKNIQYF. The CDR3 nucleotides read TGTGCCAGCTCGCCCGGGGGTTTCCGTCCCAAAAACATTCAGTACTTC.

The CDR3 DNA is TGTGCCAGCAGCCCGCGACACTACGAGCAGTACTTC. Protein product: CASSPRHYEQYF. The chain links TRBV7-8 to TRBJ2-7; the D is unclear. Looked up from germline, CDR1 is SGHVS and CDR2 is FQNEAQ. V shed 5 bases and J shed 3 bases, with 8 bases lying between them. The CDR3 runs to 12 residues.

Remarks on this clone: Other DNA sequences from this sample encode an identical CDR3 as well. This chain uses TRBV5-1 with TRBJ2-7; TRBD1 matches at 8 bases. The CDR3 extends over 14 amino acids. The germline gives CDR1 SGHRS, CDR2 YFSETQ. With 2 bases clipped from V and 2 bases from J, the junction kept 3 bases outside the gene matches. In DNA form, the CDR3 reads TGCGCCAGCAGCTTACGACAGGGGACCTACGAGCAGTACTTC. Amino acid sequence: CASSLRQGTYEQYF.

The gene calls are TRBV6-1 and TRBJ1-1, with a tentative D call TRBD1 (6 bases). The germline CDR1 and CDR2 sequences are MNHNS and SASEGT. CDR3 length: 13 amino acids. Trimming cost V 6 bases and J 8 bases, with 16 bases left between them. This CDR3 is CASSLGAGVEAFF. Here the CDR3 DNA reads TGTGCCAGCAGCCTCGGCGCAGGGGTAGAAGCTTTCTTT.

This clone was picked up a small number of times. The chain recombines TRBV7-8 with TRBJ2-3, with D unresolved. Germline V lookup: CDR1 SGHVS, CDR2 FQNEAQ. The CDR3 length is 11 residues. The V gene lost 4 bases and the J gene lost 8 bases, with 7 bases spanning the gap. CDR3 residues: CASSSKFTQYF. The CDR3 DNA reads TGTGCCAGCAGCTCTAAATTTACGCAGTATTTT.

About this clone: Given the absence of the conserved phenylalanine or tryptophan at the CDR3 end, a read error is likely. No DNA is shown, since the ends of the CDR3 on it are uncertain; the CDR3 is the one TCRdb lists. The genes are TRBV11-2 and TRBJ1-1; the D call in the table, TRBD1, was not verified against the DNA. The CDR3 is made up of 13 amino acids, end residues included. Germline V gene lookup returns CDR1 SGHAT and CDR2 FQNNGV. CDR3 sequence reads: CASSPEAGVRIQS.

The chain joins TRBV6-6 to TRBJ1-4; D is unresolved. Trimming removed 2 bases from V and 5 bases from J, with 6 bases in between. The CDR3 has 13 residues. CDR1 and CDR2 from the germline V gene are MNHNY and SVGAGI (reference sequence). The CDR3 loop reads CASSYQTNEKLFF. DNA for the CDR3: TGTGCCAGCAGTTACCAAACAAATGAAAAACTGTTTTTT.

The chain employs TRBV4-3 and TRBJ1-6; 7 nucleotides align to TRBD1. The length of the CDR3 is 17 residues. V trimming: 0 bases; J trimming: 3 bases; junction bases outside the gene matches: 5. Germline-derived CDR1 and CDR2 are LGHNA and YSLEER. CDR3 region: CASSQDGTDIYNSPLHF. The CDR3 coding sequence is TGCGCCAGCAGCCAAGACGGGACAGACATCTATAATTCACCCCTCCACTTT.

This clone appeared once. The V call is TRBV11-2, the J call TRBJ1-5; D is unclear. CDR3 length equals 13 residues. Trimming shortened V by 1 base and J by 3 bases, and 4 bases separated the two germline ends. Germline V gives CDR1 SGHAT, CDR2 FQNNGV. This CDR3 reads CASSLGYNQPQHF. The CDR3 DNA follows: TGTGCCAGCAGCTTAGGTTACAATCAGCCCCAGCATTTT.

The chain joins TRBV18 to TRBJ1-6, with D possibly being TRBD1 (5 bases). V lost 3 bases and J 7 bases, leaving 16 bases between the germline ends. The CDR3 consists of 16 residues. Per the germline V gene, CDR1 is KGHSH and CDR2 is LQKENI. The CDR3 DNA reads TGTGCCAGCTCACCGCTCGGAGAGACAGCCAATTCACCCCTCCACTTT. This gives the protein CASSPLGETANSPLHF.

The rearrangement links TRBV5-4 to TRBJ2-6; 7 nucleotides align to TRBD2. The CDR3 runs 19 residues. J gave up 0 bases and V 6 bases, and 15 bases lay outside the gene matches. In germline, CDR1 is SGHNT, CDR2 YYREEE (reference sequence). CDR3 nucleotides: TGTGCCAGCACCCGGGGGGTGGACCTTACATTCTCTGGGGCCAACGTCCTGACTTTC. It is translated as CASTRGVDLTFSGANVLTF.

The J gene is TRBJ1-4, the V gene TRBV6-5; a possible D gene is TRBD1 (5 bases). Trimming took 5 bases from V and 5 from J, leaving 15 bases between them. CDR1 MNHEY and CDR2 SVGAGI come from the germline V gene. The CDR3 sequence is 15 residues long. The CDR3 spells CASSPRGLGNEKLFF. The DNA for the CDR3 is TGTGCCAGCAGTCCGCGGGGGTTAGGGAATGAAAAACTGTTTTTT.

This clone was seen just once. The CDR3 protein is CASSRLAPHYEQYF. CDR3 nucleotides: TGTGCCAGCAGTCGACTAGCTCCCCACTACGAGCAGTACTTC. The chain couples TRBV11-2 to TRBJ2-7; 7 nucleotides match TRBD2. Germline V gives CDR1 SGHAT, CDR2 FQNNGV. The J segment lost 3 bases and the V segment lost 6 bases, leaving 8 bases of the junction unmatched. This CDR3 region has 14 residues. Complete variable domain (other parts from reference TRBV11-2 and TRBJ2-7): EAGVAQSPRYKIIEKRQSVAFWCNPISGHATLYWYQQILGQGPKLLIQFQNNGVVDDSQLPKDRFSAERLKGVDSTLKIQPAKLEDSAVYLCASSRLAPHYEQYFGPGTRLTVT.